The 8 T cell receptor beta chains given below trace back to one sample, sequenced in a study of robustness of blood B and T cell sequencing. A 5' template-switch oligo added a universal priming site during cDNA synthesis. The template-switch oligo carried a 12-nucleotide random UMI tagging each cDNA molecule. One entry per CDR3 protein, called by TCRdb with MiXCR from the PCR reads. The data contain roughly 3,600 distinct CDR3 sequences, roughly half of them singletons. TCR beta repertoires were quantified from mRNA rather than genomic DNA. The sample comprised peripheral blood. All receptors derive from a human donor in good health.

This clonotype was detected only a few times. The CDR3 reads CATSDLGGGGETQYF. The CDR3, as DNA: TGTGCCACCAGTGACTTGGGGGGAGGCGGAGAGACCCAGTACTTC. V gene TRBV24-1 combines with J gene TRBJ2-5; D is perhaps TRBD2 (6 bases). The CDR3 loop spans 15 amino acids. V shed 4 bases and J shed 4 bases, with 15 bases lying between them. The germline gives CDR1 KGHDR, CDR2 SFDVKD.

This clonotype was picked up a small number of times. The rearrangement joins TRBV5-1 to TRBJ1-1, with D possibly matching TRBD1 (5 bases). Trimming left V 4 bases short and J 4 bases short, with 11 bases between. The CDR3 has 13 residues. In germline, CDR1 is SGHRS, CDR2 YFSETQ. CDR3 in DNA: TGCGCCAGCAGCCCCTCGGGGGGCACTGAAGCTTTCTTT. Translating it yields CASSPSGGTEAFF.

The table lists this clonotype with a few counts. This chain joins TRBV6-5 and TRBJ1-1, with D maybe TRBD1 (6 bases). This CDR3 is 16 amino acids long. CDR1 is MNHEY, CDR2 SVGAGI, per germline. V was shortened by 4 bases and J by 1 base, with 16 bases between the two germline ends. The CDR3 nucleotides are TGTGCCAGCAGTTTGGAGCCGGGACATACGAACACTGAAGCTTTCTTT. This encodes CASSLEPGHTNTEAFF.

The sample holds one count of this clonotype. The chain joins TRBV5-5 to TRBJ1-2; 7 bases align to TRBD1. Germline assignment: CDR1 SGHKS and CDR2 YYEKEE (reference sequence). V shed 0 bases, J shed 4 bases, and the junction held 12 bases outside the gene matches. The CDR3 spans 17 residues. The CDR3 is CASSLATGIIPLYGYTF. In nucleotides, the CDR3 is TGTGCCAGCAGCTTGGCGACAGGGATCATTCCCCTCTATGGCTACACCTTC.

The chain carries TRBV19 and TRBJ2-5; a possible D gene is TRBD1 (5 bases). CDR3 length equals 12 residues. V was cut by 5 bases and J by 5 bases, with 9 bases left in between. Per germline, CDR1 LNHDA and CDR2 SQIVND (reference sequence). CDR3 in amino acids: CASSPKGETQYF. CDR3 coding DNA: TGTGCCAGTAGTCCAAAGGGGGAGACCCAGTACTTC.

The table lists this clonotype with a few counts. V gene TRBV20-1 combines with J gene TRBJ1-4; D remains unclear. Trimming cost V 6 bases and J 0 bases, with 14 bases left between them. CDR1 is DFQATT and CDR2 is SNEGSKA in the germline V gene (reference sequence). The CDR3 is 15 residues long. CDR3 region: CSAYGGYATNEKLFF. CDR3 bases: TGCAGTGCGTACGGCGGGTACGCAACTAATGAAAAACTGTTTTTT.

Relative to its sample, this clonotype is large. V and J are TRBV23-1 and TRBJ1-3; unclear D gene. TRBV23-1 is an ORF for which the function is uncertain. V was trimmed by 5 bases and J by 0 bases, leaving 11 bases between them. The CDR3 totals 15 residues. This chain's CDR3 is CASSETVTSGNTIYF. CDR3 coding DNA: TGCGCCAGCAGTGAAACGGTCACCTCTGGAAACACCATATATTTT.

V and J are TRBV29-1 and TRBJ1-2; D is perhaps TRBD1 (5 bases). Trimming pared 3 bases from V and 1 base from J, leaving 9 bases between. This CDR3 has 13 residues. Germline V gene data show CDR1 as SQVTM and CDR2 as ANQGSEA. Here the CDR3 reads CSVDGRDNYGYTF. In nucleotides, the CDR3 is TGCAGCGTTGATGGCAGGGATAACTATGGCTACACCTTC. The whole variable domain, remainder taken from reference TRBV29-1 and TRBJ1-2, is SAVISQKPSRDICQRGTSLTIQCQVDSQVTMMFWYRQQPGQSLTLIATANQGSEATYESGFVIDKFPISRPNLTFSTLTVSNMSPEDSSIYLCSVDGRDNYGYTFGSGTRLTVV.